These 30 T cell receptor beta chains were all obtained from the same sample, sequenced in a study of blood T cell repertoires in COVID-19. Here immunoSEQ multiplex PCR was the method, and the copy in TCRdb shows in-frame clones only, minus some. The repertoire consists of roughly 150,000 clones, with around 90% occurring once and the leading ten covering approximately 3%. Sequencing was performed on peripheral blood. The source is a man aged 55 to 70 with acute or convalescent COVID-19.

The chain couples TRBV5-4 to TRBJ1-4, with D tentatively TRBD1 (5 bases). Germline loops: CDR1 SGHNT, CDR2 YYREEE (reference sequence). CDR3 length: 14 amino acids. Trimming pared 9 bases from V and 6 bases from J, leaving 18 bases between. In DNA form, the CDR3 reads TGTGCCACTAACGCAAGGGCGGGGGATGAAAAACTGTTTTTT. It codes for CATNARAGDEKLFF.

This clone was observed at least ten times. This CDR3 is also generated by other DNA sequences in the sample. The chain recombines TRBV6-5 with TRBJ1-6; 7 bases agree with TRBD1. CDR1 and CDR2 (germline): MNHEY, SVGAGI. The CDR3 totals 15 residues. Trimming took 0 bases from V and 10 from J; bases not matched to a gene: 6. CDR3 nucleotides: TGTGCCAGCAGTTACTCAAACCAGGGGGAGTCACCCCTCCACTTT. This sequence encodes CASSYSNQGESPLHF.

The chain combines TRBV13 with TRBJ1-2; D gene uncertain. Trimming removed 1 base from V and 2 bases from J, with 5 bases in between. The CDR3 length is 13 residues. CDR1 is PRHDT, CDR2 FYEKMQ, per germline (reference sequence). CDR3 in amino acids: CASSLAGNYGYTF. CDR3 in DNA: TGTGCCAGCAGCTTAGCAGGAAACTATGGCTACACCTTC.

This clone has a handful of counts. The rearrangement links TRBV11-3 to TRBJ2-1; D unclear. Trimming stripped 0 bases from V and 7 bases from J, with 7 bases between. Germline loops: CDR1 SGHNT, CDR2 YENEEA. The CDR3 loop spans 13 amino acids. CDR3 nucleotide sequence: TGTGCCAGCAGCTTAGATTCCAGGAATGAGCAGTTCTTC. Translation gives CASSLDSRNEQFF. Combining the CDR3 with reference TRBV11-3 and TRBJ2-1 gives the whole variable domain EAGVVQSPRYKIIEKKQPVAFWCNPISGHNTLYWYLQNLGQGPELLIRYENEEAVDDSQLPKDRFSAERLKGVDSTLKIQPAELGDSAVYLCASSLDSRNEQFFGPGTRLTVL.

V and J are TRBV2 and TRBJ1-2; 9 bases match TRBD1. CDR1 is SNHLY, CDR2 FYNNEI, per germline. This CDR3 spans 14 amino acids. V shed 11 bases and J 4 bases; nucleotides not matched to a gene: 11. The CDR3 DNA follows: TGTGCCCTTTTCCCTCGACAGGGGGGCTATGGCTACACCTTC. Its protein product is CALFPRQGGYGYTF. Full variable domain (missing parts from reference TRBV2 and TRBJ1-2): EPEVTQTPSHQVTQMGQEVILRCVPISNHLYFYWYRQILGQKVEFLVSFYNNEISEKSEIFDDQFSVERPDGSNFTLKIRSTKLEDSAMYFCALFPRQGGYGYTFGSGTRLTVV.

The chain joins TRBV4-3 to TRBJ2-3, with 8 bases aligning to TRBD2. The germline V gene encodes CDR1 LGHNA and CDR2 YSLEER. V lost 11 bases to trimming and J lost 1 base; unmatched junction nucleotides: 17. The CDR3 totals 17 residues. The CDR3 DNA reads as TGCGCCCAGCCGCATATATCGGGGGGGCGACGCACAGATACGCAGTATTTT. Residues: CAQPHISGGRRTDTQYF.

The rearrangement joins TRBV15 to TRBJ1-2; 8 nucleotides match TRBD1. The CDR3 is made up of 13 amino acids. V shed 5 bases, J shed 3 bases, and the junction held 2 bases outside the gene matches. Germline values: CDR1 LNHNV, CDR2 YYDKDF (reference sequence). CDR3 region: CATSPDRDYGYTF. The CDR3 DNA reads TGTGCCACCAGCCCGGACAGGGACTATGGCTACACCTTC.

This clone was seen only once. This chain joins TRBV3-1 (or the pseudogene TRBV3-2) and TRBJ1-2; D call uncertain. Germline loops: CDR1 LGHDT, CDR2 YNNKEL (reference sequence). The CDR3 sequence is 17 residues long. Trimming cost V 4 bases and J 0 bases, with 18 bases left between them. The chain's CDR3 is CASSPPARSPSNYGYTF. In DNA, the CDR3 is TGTGCCAGCAGCCCCCCCGCAAGGAGTCCGTCTAACTATGGCTACACCTTC.

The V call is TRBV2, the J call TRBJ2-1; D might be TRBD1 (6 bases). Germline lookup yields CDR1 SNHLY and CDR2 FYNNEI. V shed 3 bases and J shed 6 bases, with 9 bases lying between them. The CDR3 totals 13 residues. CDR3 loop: CASSEDRINEQFF. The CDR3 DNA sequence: TGTGCCAGCAGTGAGGACAGAATCAATGAGCAGTTCTTC.

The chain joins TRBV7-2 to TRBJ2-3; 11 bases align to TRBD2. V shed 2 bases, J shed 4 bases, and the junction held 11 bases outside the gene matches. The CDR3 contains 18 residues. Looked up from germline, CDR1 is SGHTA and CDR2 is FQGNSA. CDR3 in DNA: TGTGCCAGCAGCTTATGGGCGCTTAGCGGGGGGGCTGCAGATACGCAGTATTTT. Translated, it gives CASSLWALSGGAADTQYF.

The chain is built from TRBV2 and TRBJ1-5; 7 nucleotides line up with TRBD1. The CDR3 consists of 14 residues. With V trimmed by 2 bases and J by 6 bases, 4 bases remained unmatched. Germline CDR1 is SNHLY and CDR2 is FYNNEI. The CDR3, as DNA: TGTGCCAGCAGTGAAACAGGGGAGGCTCAGCCCCAGCATTTT. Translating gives CASSETGEAQPQHF.

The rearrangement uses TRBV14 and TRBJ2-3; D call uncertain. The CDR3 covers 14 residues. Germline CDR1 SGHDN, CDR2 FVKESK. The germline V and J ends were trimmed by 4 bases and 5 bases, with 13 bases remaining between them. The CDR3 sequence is CASSPLRVVDTQYF. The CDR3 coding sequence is TGTGCCAGCAGCCCGCTTCGGGTTGTAGATACGCAGTATTTT.

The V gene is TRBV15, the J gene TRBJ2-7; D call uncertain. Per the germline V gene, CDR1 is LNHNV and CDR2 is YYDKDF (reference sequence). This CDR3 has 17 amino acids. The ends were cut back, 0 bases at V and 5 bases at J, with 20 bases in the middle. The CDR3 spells CATSRDLGIRPQDEQYF. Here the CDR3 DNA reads TGTGCCACCAGCAGAGATCTTGGCATCAGGCCGCAGGACGAGCAGTACTTC.

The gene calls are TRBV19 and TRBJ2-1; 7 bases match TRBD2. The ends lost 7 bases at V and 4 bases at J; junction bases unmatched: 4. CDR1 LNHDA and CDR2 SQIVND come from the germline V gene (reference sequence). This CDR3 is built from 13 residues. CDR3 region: CASTQRGYNEQFF. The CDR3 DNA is TGTGCCAGTACCCAGCGGGGATACAATGAGCAGTTCTTC.

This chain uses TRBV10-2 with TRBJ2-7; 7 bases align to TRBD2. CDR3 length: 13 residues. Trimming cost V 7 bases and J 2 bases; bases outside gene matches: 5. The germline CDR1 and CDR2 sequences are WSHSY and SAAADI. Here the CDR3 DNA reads TGCGCCAGCACCCTAGCGGTGGCCTACGAGCAGTACTTC. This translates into CASTLAVAYEQYF.

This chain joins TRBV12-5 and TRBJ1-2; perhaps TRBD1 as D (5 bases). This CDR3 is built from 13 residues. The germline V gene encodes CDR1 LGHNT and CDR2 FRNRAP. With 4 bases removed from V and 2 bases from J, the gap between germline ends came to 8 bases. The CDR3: CASGSGGNYGYTF. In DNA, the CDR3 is TGTGCTAGTGGTTCGGGGGGAAACTATGGCTACACCTTC. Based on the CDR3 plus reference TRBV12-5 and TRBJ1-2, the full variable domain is DARVTQTPRHKVTEMGQEVTMRCQPILGHNTVFWYRQTMMQGLELLAYFRNRAPLDDSGMPKDRFSAEMPDATLATLKIQPSEPRDSAVYFCASGSGGNYGYTFGSGTRLTVV.

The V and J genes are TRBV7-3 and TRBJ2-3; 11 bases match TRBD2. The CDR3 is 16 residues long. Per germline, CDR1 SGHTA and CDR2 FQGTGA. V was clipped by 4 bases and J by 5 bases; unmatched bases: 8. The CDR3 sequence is CASSSGLAAPGDTQYF. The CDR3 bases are TGTGCCAGCAGCTCGGGACTAGCGGCCCCCGGAGATACGCAGTATTTT.

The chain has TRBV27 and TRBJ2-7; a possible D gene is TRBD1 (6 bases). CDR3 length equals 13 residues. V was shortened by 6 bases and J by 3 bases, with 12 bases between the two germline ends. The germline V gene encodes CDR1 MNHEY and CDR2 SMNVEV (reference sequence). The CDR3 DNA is TGTGCCAGCAGAAAAGACAGGAGCTACGAGCAGTACTTC. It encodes CASRKDRSYEQYF.

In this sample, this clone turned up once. The CDR3 is CASSPRNTEAFF. For the CDR3, the DNA is TGTGCCAGCAGCCCCCGGAACACTGAAGCTTTCTTT. This chain uses TRBV5-6 with TRBJ1-1, with D hard to call. The ends were cut back, 4 bases at V and 1 base at J, with 5 bases in the middle. The CDR3 is made up of 12 amino acids. Germline lookup yields CDR1 SGHDT and CDR2 YYEEEE.

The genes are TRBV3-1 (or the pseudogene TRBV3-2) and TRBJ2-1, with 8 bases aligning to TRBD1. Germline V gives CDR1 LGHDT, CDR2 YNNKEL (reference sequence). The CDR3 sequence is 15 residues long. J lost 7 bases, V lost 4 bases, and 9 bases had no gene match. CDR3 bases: TGTGCCAGCAGCCCCCTAGGACAGGGAAGGAATGAGCAGTTCTTC. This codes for CASSPLGQGRNEQFF.

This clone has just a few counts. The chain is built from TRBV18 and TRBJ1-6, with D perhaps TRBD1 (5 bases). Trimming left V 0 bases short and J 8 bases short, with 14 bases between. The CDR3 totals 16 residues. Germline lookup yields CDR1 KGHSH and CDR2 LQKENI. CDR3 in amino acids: CASSPPSQGQYSPLHF. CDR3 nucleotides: TGTGCCAGCTCACCACCGTCGCAGGGTCAATATTCACCCCTCCACTTT.

The CDR3 is CASSLGEATDTQYF. As DNA, the CDR3 is TGCGCCAGCAGCTTAGGGGAGGCTACAGATACGCAGTATTTT. The chain has TRBV5-1 and TRBJ2-3; D might be TRBD2 (6 bases). Per the germline V gene, CDR1 is SGHRS and CDR2 is YFSETQ. Trimming pared 2 bases from V and 3 bases from J, leaving 10 bases between. This CDR3 region has 14 residues. Complete variable domain (other parts from reference TRBV5-1 and TRBJ2-3): KAGVTQTPRYLIKTRGQQVTLSCSPISGHRSVSWYQQTPGQGLQFLFEYFSETQRNKGNFPGRFSGRQFSNSRSEMNVSTLELGDSALYLCASSLGEATDTQYFGPGTRLTVL.

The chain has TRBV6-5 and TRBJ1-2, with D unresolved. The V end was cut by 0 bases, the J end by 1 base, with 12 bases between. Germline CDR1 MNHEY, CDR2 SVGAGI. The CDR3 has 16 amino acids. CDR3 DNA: TGTGCCAGCAGTTACTCACGCAGACACAGTAACTATGGCTACACCTTC. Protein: CASSYSRRHSNYGYTF.

CDR3 loop: CASSLPTGTGGGYTF. The CDR3 region has the DNA TGTGCCAGCAGCTTGCCGACCGGGACAGGGGGCGGCTACACCTTC. V is TRBV5-8 and J is TRBJ1-2; 12 positions agree with TRBD1. The CDR3 totals 15 residues. Germline V gene lookup returns CDR1 SGHTS and CDR2 YDEGEE. Unmatched junction bases numbered 6, after V lost 1 base and J lost 8 bases. The whole variable domain, remainder taken from reference TRBV5-8 and TRBJ1-2, is EAGVTQSPTHLIKTRGQQATLRCSPISGHTSVYWYQQALGLGLQFLLWYDEGEERNRGNFPPRFSGRQFPNYSSELNVNALELEDSALYLCASSLPTGTGGGYTFGSGTRLTVV.

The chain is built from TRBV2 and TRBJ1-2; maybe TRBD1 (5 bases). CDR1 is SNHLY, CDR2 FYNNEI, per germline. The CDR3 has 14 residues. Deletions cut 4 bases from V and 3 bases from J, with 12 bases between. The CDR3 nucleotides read TGTGCCAGCAGTGCCCAGGGCTCTTACTATGGCTACACCTTC. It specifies CASSAQGSYYGYTF.

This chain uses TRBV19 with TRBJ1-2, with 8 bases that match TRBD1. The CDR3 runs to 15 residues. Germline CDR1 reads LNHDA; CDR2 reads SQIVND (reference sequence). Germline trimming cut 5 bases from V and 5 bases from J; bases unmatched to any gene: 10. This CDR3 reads CASSSSGTGSYGYTF. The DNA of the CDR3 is TGTGCCAGTAGTTCCTCCGGGACAGGCAGTTATGGCTACACCTTC.

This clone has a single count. DNA for the CDR3: TGTGCCAGCAGCTTAACCGGGACAGGGACCTACGAGCAGTACTTC. Encoded protein: CASSLTGTGTYEQYF. The V gene is TRBV11-2, the J gene TRBJ2-7, with 9 bases lining up with TRBD1. V lost 2 bases, J lost 2 bases, and 4 bases stayed unmatched. The CDR3 length is 15 residues. Germline V lookup: CDR1 SGHAT, CDR2 FQNNGV.

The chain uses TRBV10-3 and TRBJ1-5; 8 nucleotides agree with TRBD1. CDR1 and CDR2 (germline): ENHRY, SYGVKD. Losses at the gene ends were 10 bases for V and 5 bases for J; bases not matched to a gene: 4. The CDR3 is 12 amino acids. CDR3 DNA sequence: TGTGCCACCTCAGGGGGCGATCAGCCCCAGCATTTT. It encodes CATSGGDQPQHF.

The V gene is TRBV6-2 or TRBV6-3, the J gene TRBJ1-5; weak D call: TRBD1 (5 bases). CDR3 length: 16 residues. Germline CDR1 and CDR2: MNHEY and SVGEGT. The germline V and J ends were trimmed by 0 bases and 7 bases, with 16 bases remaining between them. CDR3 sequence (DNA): TGTGCCAGCAGTTACTCGGTATTAAGGCCAGGGCAGCCCCAGCATTTT. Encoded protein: CASSYSVLRPGQPQHF.

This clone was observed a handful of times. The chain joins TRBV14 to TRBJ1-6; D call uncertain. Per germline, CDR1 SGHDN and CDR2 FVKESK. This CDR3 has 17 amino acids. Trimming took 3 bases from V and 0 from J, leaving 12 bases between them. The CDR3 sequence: CASSQERRRSYNSPLHF. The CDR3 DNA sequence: TGTGCCAGCAGCCAGGAGAGACGGCGCTCCTATAATTCACCCCTCCACTTT.